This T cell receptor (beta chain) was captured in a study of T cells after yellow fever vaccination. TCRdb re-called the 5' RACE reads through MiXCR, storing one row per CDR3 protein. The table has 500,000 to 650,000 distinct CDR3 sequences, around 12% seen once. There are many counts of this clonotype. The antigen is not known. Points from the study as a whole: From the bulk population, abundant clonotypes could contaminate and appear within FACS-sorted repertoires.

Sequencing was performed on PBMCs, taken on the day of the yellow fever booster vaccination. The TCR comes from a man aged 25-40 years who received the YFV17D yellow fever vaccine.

For the CDR3, the DNA is TGCAGTGCGAGAAATAGCGGGAGGGTAATCAATGAGCAGTTCTTC. Its translation is CSARNSGRVINEQFF. J is TRBJ2-1 and V is TRBV20-1; TRBD2 agrees at 11 bases. The CDR3 has 15 residues. Trimming took 6 bases from V and 6 from J; bases not matched to a gene: 10. Germline V CDR1 and CDR2: DFQATT, SNEGSKA (reference sequence).